Listed below are T cell receptor beta chains from one sample, sequenced in a study of T-cell memory formation after mild COVID-19. TCRdb fed the 5' RACE reads into MiXCR, producing one record per CDR3 protein. The data contain 450,000 to 650,000 distinct CDR3 sequences, 20% of them seen just once; the ten biggest clones take up around an eighth. Sequenced input: PBMCs or a T cell subset sorted from them (not recorded which). Receptors were obtained from an adult woman who had mild COVID-19 (a few samples of this study predate the infection). Cell type and time point are not known. CDR3s include the opening cysteine and the closing phenylalanine or tryptophan. Each record gives: V gene, J gene, D gene, clone size, CDR3 DNA, CDR3 protein. The D gene is left open where the match is weak. The size field is filled for only some rows; it gives once, few, many or a size class.

v_gene: TRBV7-9; j_gene: TRBJ1-1; d_gene: TRBD1; abundance: -; CDR3nt: TGTGCCAGCAGCCCGGACAGGGGGCCGAACACTGAAGCTTTCTTT; CDR3aa: CASSPDRGPNTEAFF
v_gene: TRBV5-1; j_gene: TRBJ2-7; d_gene: -; abundance: -; CDR3nt: TGCGCCAGCAGCTTGGGAGGCCCTATGCATGGAGGAGTTGAGCAGTACTTC; CDR3aa: CASSLGGPMHGGVEQYF
v_gene: TRBV6-6; j_gene: TRBJ2-7; d_gene: TRBD2; abundance: once; CDR3nt: TGTGCCAGCAATATAGCGGGAGGGCAGGTCTACGAGCAGTACTTC; CDR3aa: CASNIAGGQVYEQYF
v_gene: TRBV5-1; j_gene: TRBJ2-2; d_gene: -; abundance: few; CDR3nt: TGCGCCAGCAGCTTGGCCCCGGGGAGTGGGGAGCTGTTTTTT; CDR3aa: CASSLAPGSGELFF
v_gene: TRBV9; j_gene: TRBJ1-6; d_gene: -; abundance: few; CDR3nt: TGTGCCAGCAGCGCTCCGGGACAAAAGAATTCACCCCTCCACTTT; CDR3aa: CASSAPGQKNSPLHF
v_gene: TRBV3-1; j_gene: TRBJ2-7; d_gene: -; abundance: few; CDR3nt: TGTGCCAGCAGCCAAGTACGAGGGCGCGAGCAGTACTTC; CDR3aa: CASSQVRGREQYF
v_gene: TRBV15; j_gene: TRBJ2-7; d_gene: -; abundance: -; CDR3nt: TGTGCCACCAGTCTTCGTATCGTGTTGGGATTTTCCTACGAGCAGTACTTC; CDR3aa: CATSLRIVLGFSYEQYF
v_gene: TRBV6-2/TRBV6-3; j_gene: TRBJ2-7; d_gene: -; abundance: -; CDR3nt: TGTGCCAGCAGTTACTCTAGGGTCGAGCAGTACTTC; CDR3aa: CASSYSRVEQYF
v_gene: TRBV6-6; j_gene: TRBJ2-3; d_gene: TRBD1; abundance: few; CDR3nt: TGTGCCAGCAGTTACGGGACAGGGGGAATGGATACGCAGTATTTT; CDR3aa: CASSYGTGGMDTQYF
v_gene: TRBV5-1; j_gene: TRBJ2-4; d_gene: -; abundance: -; CDR3nt: TGCGCCAGCAGCTTAACGGGTGTTATAGCCAAAAACATTCAGTACTTC; CDR3aa: CASSLTGVIAKNIQYF
v_gene: TRBV11-2; j_gene: TRBJ2-3; d_gene: -; abundance: few; CDR3nt: TGTGCCAGCTTATCGGCGTTCCTTTTCACAGATACGCAGTATTTT; CDR3aa: CASLSAFLFTDTQYF
v_gene: TRBV7-9; j_gene: TRBJ2-5; d_gene: TRBD1; abundance: -; CDR3nt: TGTGCCAGCAGCTCCCCGGACAGGATCCAAGAGACCCAGTACTTC; CDR3aa: CASSSPDRIQETQYF
v_gene: TRBV10-3; j_gene: TRBJ2-5; d_gene: -; abundance: few; CDR3nt: TGTGCCATCAGGGAAGAAACTAACAGGGAGACCCAGTACTTC; CDR3aa: CAIREETNRETQYF
v_gene: TRBV12-3/TRBV12-4; j_gene: TRBJ2-7; d_gene: TRBD1; abundance: few; CDR3nt: TGTGCCAGCAGTTTCCGGGACAGGGAGGTTGAGCAGTACTTC; CDR3aa: CASSFRDREVEQYF
v_gene: TRBV6-5; j_gene: TRBJ1-2; d_gene: TRBD1; abundance: few; CDR3nt: TGTGCCAGCAGGGATACAGGGGTAGGGGGCTACACCTTC; CDR3aa: CASRDTGVGGYTF
v_gene: TRBV27; j_gene: TRBJ2-5; d_gene: TRBD1; abundance: -; CDR3nt: TGTGCCAGCAGTTTAGGACAGGGGTGGCAGACCCAGTACTTC; CDR3aa: CASSLGQGWQTQYF
v_gene: TRBV6-2/TRBV6-3; j_gene: TRBJ2-3; d_gene: TRBD2; abundance: few; CDR3nt: TGTGCCAGCAGTGCCTTTTCGGGACTAGCGCGAGATACGCAGTATTTT; CDR3aa: CASSAFSGLARDTQYF
v_gene: TRBV20-1; j_gene: TRBJ2-3; d_gene: -; abundance: few; CDR3nt: TGCAGTGCTAGAGATTTTGGGGGAACAGATACGCAGTATTTT; CDR3aa: CSARDFGGTDTQYF
v_gene: TRBV6-2/TRBV6-3; j_gene: TRBJ2-7; d_gene: -; abundance: -; CDR3nt: TGTGCCAGCAGTCAAGAACCGGGACCATACGAGCAGTACTTC; CDR3aa: CASSQEPGPYEQYF
v_gene: TRBV7-8; j_gene: TRBJ1-2; d_gene: -; abundance: few; CDR3nt: TGTGCCAGCAGCCGGGACAATCAGTATGGCTACACCTTC; CDR3aa: CASSRDNQYGYTF
v_gene: TRBV6-6; j_gene: TRBJ1-2; d_gene: -; abundance: -; CDR3nt: TGTGCCAGCAGCCCCGGAGGGACTGGCTACACCTTC; CDR3aa: CASSPGGTGYTF
v_gene: TRBV14; j_gene: TRBJ2-7; d_gene: -; abundance: few; CDR3nt: TGTGCCAGCAGCCCTTCTATATTAATCTACTCCTACGAGCAGTACTTC; CDR3aa: CASSPSILIYSYEQYF
v_gene: TRBV3-1; j_gene: TRBJ2-3; d_gene: -; abundance: -; CDR3nt: TGTGCCAGCAGCCGTTCGTGGCGGGCCGTGGGGATAGATACGCAGTATTTT; CDR3aa: CASSRSWRAVGIDTQYF
v_gene: TRBV28; j_gene: TRBJ2-7; d_gene: TRBD2; abundance: -; CDR3nt: TGTGCCAGCAGTTGGCTCGGGACTAGCGGGATTTACGAGCAGTACTTC; CDR3aa: CASSWLGTSGIYEQYF
v_gene: TRBV4-3; j_gene: TRBJ1-1; d_gene: -; abundance: -; CDR3nt: TGCGCCAGCAGCCAGGGACCGCTCACTGAAGCTTTCTTT; CDR3aa: CASSQGPLTEAFF
v_gene: TRBV19; j_gene: TRBJ1-1; d_gene: -; abundance: few; CDR3nt: TGTGCCAGTTTCTTCGGGACGAGGGCTTTCTTT; CDR3aa: CASFFGTRAFF
v_gene: TRBV4-3; j_gene: TRBJ2-2; d_gene: TRBD2; abundance: -; CDR3nt: TGCGCCAGCAGCCTTAGCGGGAGACGAACCGGGGAGCTGTTTTTT; CDR3aa: CASSLSGRRTGELFF
v_gene: TRBV20-1; j_gene: TRBJ2-3; d_gene: TRBD1; abundance: few; CDR3nt: TGCAGTGCTACTGGACAGGGGGCAGTCACAGATACGCAGTATTTT; CDR3aa: CSATGQGAVTDTQYF
v_gene: TRBV20-1; j_gene: TRBJ2-3; d_gene: -; abundance: -; CDR3nt: TGCAGTGCTAGAGCCCTCCAGGGATACACAGATACGCAGTATTTT; CDR3aa: CSARALQGYTDTQYF
v_gene: TRBV3-1; j_gene: TRBJ2-7; d_gene: -; abundance: few; CDR3nt: TGTGCCAGCAGCCAAGCGTTGAGCGCCGCCTACGAGCAGTACTTC; CDR3aa: CASSQALSAAYEQYF
v_gene: TRBV5-1; j_gene: TRBJ1-1; d_gene: -; abundance: few; CDR3nt: TGCGCCAGCAGCTTGGCGGTTCAGAACACTGAAGCTTTCTTT; CDR3aa: CASSLAVQNTEAFF
v_gene: TRBV6-2/TRBV6-3; j_gene: TRBJ2-6; d_gene: -; abundance: -; CDR3nt: TGTGCCAGCCTAAGAGGAGGGACCCTCTCTGGGGCCAACGTCCTGACTTTC; CDR3aa: CASLRGGTLSGANVLTF
v_gene: TRBV4-2; j_gene: TRBJ2-2; d_gene: -; abundance: -; CDR3nt: TGTGCCAGCAGCCAAGTTGGAGGGAAGGGATCGAGCACCGGGGAGCTGTTTTTT; CDR3aa: CASSQVGGKGSSTGELFF
v_gene: TRBV4-3; j_gene: TRBJ1-2; d_gene: -; abundance: -; CDR3nt: TGCGCCAGCAGCCAAGATCTAATATTTAACTATGGCTACACCTTC; CDR3aa: CASSQDLIFNYGYTF
v_gene: TRBV12-3/TRBV12-4; j_gene: TRBJ2-7; d_gene: -; abundance: -; CDR3nt: TGTGCCAGCAGTTTATTGGCGGGCTACTACGAGCAGTACTTC; CDR3aa: CASSLLAGYYEQYF
v_gene: TRBV24-1; j_gene: TRBJ2-5; d_gene: -; abundance: -; CDR3nt: TGTGCCACCAGTGACCCGGGCCGAGAGACCCAGTACTTC; CDR3aa: CATSDPGRETQYF
v_gene: TRBV4-3; j_gene: TRBJ2-3; d_gene: -; abundance: -; CDR3nt: TGCGCCAGCAGCCAAGGATCCGGCACAGATACGCAGTATTTT; CDR3aa: CASSQGSGTDTQYF
v_gene: TRBV20-1; j_gene: TRBJ2-5; d_gene: TRBD2; abundance: -; CDR3nt: TGCAGTGCAACCCTGGCGGGAGGGCGGGAGACCCAGTACTTC; CDR3aa: CSATLAGGRETQYF
v_gene: TRBV15; j_gene: TRBJ1-4; d_gene: -; abundance: -; CDR3nt: TGTGCCACCAGCAGAGATCTAGAGACGTCAAAACTGTTTTTT; CDR3aa: CATSRDLETSKLFF
v_gene: TRBV5-5; j_gene: TRBJ2-1; d_gene: -; abundance: many; CDR3nt: TGTGCCAGCAGCGGAGCAGACTACAATGAGCAGTTCTTC; CDR3aa: CASSGADYNEQFF
v_gene: TRBV29-1; j_gene: TRBJ1-5; d_gene: TRBD1; abundance: few; CDR3nt: TGCAGCGTGGGGACAGGGAGCTCTAGCAATCAGCCCCAGCATTTT; CDR3aa: CSVGTGSSSNQPQHF
v_gene: TRBV12-3/TRBV12-4; j_gene: TRBJ1-1; d_gene: -; abundance: -; CDR3nt: TGTGCCAGCAGTTTACATTCCTCGCTTGAAGCTTTCTTT; CDR3aa: CASSLHSSLEAFF
v_gene: TRBV5-1; j_gene: TRBJ1-1; d_gene: -; abundance: few; CDR3nt: TGCGCCAGCAGTCGGGACGGAATGAACACTGAAGCTTTCTTT; CDR3aa: CASSRDGMNTEAFF
v_gene: TRBV5-1; j_gene: TRBJ2-7; d_gene: TRBD1; abundance: few; CDR3nt: TGCGCCAGCAGCATATCCGGGACAGAGACCTACGAGCAGTACTTC; CDR3aa: CASSISGTETYEQYF
v_gene: TRBV20-1; j_gene: TRBJ1-2; d_gene: TRBD1; abundance: few; CDR3nt: TGCAGTGCCTTGCTTCGGGACAGAACTTTATACACCTTC; CDR3aa: CSALLRDRTLYTF
v_gene: TRBV5-5; j_gene: TRBJ2-7; d_gene: TRBD1; abundance: few; CDR3nt: TGTGCCAGCACCCCAGAGAGGGGGCGCTACGAGCAGTACTTC; CDR3aa: CASTPERGRYEQYF
v_gene: TRBV5-6; j_gene: TRBJ2-1; d_gene: -; abundance: -; CDR3nt: TGTGCCAGCAGCTTGGCCGGAGGGCGCGCCAATGAGCAGTTCTTC; CDR3aa: CASSLAGGRANEQFF
v_gene: TRBV5-4; j_gene: TRBJ2-2; d_gene: -; abundance: -; CDR3nt: TGTGCCAGCAGCTTGGACGGGCTAGCCACCGGGGAGCTGTTTTTT; CDR3aa: CASSLDGLATGELFF
v_gene: TRBV15; j_gene: TRBJ1-4; d_gene: TRBD1; abundance: -; CDR3nt: TGTGCCACCAGCAGAGATCGCCGGGACAGGGGCGAAAAACTGTTTTTT; CDR3aa: CATSRDRRDRGEKLFF
v_gene: TRBV12-3/TRBV12-4; j_gene: TRBJ2-3; d_gene: -; abundance: few; CDR3nt: TGTGCCAGCAGCGGGTTAAGGGATGGTGATACGCAGTATTTT; CDR3aa: CASSGLRDGDTQYF